The T cell receptor (beta chain) described here comes from a study of OX40 agonist ivuxolimab in advanced cancers. Study details: Patients receiving dose escalation had hepatocellular carcinoma, melanoma, renal cell or head and neck cancer.

As concerns this clone: Its antigen is not identified.

V lost 4 bases and J 3 bases, leaving 16 bases between the germline ends. Germline CDR1 and CDR2: SGHVS and FQNEAQ. The CDR3 is made up of 16 amino acids. Findings and caveats of the study: With doses of 0.1 to 3.0 mg/kg, CD4+ and CD8+ blood T cells had undergone clonal expansion by week 6.

Assay used: immunoSEQ multiplex PCR; TCRdb lists only in-frame clones, some missing. This sample has 70,000 or so clones, with about 89% found just once. The chain carries TRBV7-8 and TRBJ1-5, with D hard to call. The origin of this receptor is an adult with an advanced solid tumor such as melanoma, head and neck, liver or kidney cancer. The material was CD4+ or CD8+ T cells sorted from blood, obtained in a trial of the OX40 agonist ivuxolimab. In nucleotides, the CDR3 is TGTGCCAGCAGCTCCGATCGTGGGGTCTCCAATCAGCCCCAGCATTTT. Its translation is CASSSDRGVSNQPQHF.